These 30 T cell receptor beta chains originate from one sample sequenced in a study of naive and memory T cell subsets. Two oligonucleotides, mixed equimolar, formed the beta constant-region primer covering TRBC1 and TRBC2. Ligated cDNA was amplified by four rounds of PCR with nested alpha and beta constant-region primers and SP2. TCRdb re-analysed the UMI-ligation and nested PCR reads in MiXCR, keeping a single row per CDR3 protein. This table holds 95,000 to 150,000 distinct CDR3 sequences, over 30% found once. Sequenced sample: central memory CD4+ T cells from blood. All receptors derive from a human donor in good health.

The CDR3 nucleotides read TGTGCCAGCAGCTTAGCGCGACCAGGCACAGATACGCAGTATTTT. The encoded protein is CASSLARPGTDTQYF. V and J are TRBV7-8 and TRBJ2-3; D is unclear. Germline CDR1 SGHVS, CDR2 FQNEAQ. V was trimmed by 0 bases and J by 1 base, leaving 8 bases between them. CDR3 length: 15 residues.

This clonotype has only a few counts. The V gene is TRBV6-5, the J gene TRBJ2-7; possible D gene TRBD2, 6 bases. The CDR3 extends over 14 amino acids. V gave up 5 bases and J gave up 0 bases, with 11 bases separating them. The germline CDR1 and CDR2 sequences are MNHEY and SVGAGI. The CDR3 is CASSLSGSSYEQYF. CDR3 in DNA: TGTGCCAGCAGTCTCTCCGGGAGCTCCTACGAGCAGTACTTC.

Comments on this clonotype: The conserved final phenylalanine or tryptophan is absent from the CDR3, which likely points to a read error. Because the CDR3's place on the DNA is in doubt, the DNA is left out and the CDR3 is given as listed by TCRdb. The rearrangement joins TRBV6-5 to TRBJ2-7; the D call TRBD2 from the table was never checked on the DNA. The CDR3 is 11 residues long, ends included. Germline CDR1 reads MNHEY; CDR2 reads SVGAGI. CDR3: CASSRGGEGFM.

The chain links TRBV10-3 to TRBJ2-1; D unclear. The CDR3 loop spans 20 amino acids. V lost 4 bases and J 0 bases, leaving 25 bases between the germline ends. Germline V gene lookup returns CDR1 ENHRY and CDR2 SYGVKD. The CDR3 nucleotides are TGTGCCATCAGTGGTAGGATGAGTCGAGGACGGACCAGCTCCTACAATGAGCAGTTCTTC. It is translated as CAISGRMSRGRTSSYNEQFF.

V gene TRBV6-1 combines with J gene TRBJ2-1; the match to TRBD1 covers 8 bases. Germline V gene sequence: CDR1 MNHNS, CDR2 SASEGT. After removal of 9 bases from V and 10 bases from J, the junction contained 8 bases not matched to a gene. The CDR3 totals 12 residues. The CDR3 sequence: CASRTGQGEQFF. CDR3 sequence (DNA): TGTGCCAGTCGGACAGGGCAAGGCGAGCAGTTCTTC.

This clonotype has only a few counts. V usage is TRBV7-2 and J usage is TRBJ1-5; maybe TRBD1 (6 bases). The CDR3 is 14 residues long. CDR1 is SGHTA, CDR2 FQGNSA, per germline. Trimming pared 5 bases from V and 6 bases from J, leaving 14 bases between. Written as DNA, the CDR3 is TGTGCCAGCAGCCCGGGGGGGGGCGGTCAGCCCCAGCATTTT. Translation: CASSPGGGGQPQHF. The entire variable domain, with the rest obtained from reference TRBV7-2 and TRBJ1-5, is as follows: GAGVSQSPSNKVTEKGKDVELRCDPISGHTALYWYRQSLGQGLEFLIYFQGNSAPDKSGLPSDRFSAERTGGSVSTLTIQRTQQEDSAVYLCASSPGGGGQPQHFGDGTRLSIL.

The table lists this clonotype with a few counts. The rearrangement joins TRBV5-4 to TRBJ2-7; D is unclear. In germline, CDR1 is SGHNT, CDR2 YYREEE (reference sequence). Trimming shortened V by 3 bases and J by 7 bases, and 11 bases separated the two germline ends. CDR3 size: 12 residues. Here the CDR3 reads CASSSAIGEQYF. The CDR3 DNA reads as TGTGCCAGCAGCTCCGCCATTGGGGAGCAGTACTTC.

J is TRBJ2-1 and V is TRBV20-1; 10 positions match TRBD2. This CDR3 spans 16 amino acids. Trimming at V came to 3 bases and at J to 5 bases, leaving 10 bases not matched to a gene. CDR1 is DFQATT and CDR2 is SNEGSKA in the germline V gene (reference sequence). CDR3 protein: CSASASGSGRDNEQFF. The DNA of the CDR3 is TGCAGTGCTAGCGCTAGCGGGAGCGGGCGGGACAATGAGCAGTTCTTC.

The chain uses TRBV10-3 and TRBJ2-1; D is unclear. Looked up from germline, CDR1 is ENHRY and CDR2 is SYGVKD. The CDR3 has 12 residues. The germline V and J ends were trimmed by 10 bases and 7 bases, with 14 bases remaining between them. The CDR3 reads CATSSIQNEQFF. The CDR3 DNA sequence: TGTGCCACCTCCTCTATCCAGAATGAGCAGTTCTTC.

This clonotype was seen more than once but under ten times. CDR3: CAWSPRAGGWYNEQFF. The CDR3 nucleotides are TGTGCCTGGAGTCCGAGAGCGGGAGGATGGTACAATGAGCAGTTCTTC. The rearrangement links TRBV30 to TRBJ2-1; 9 bases are a match to TRBD2. The CDR3 totals 16 residues. Germline V CDR1 and CDR2: GTSNPN, SVGIG (reference sequence). J gave up 4 bases and V 2 bases, and 9 bases lay outside the gene matches.

This chain uses TRBV7-9 with TRBJ1-1; no clear D gene. This CDR3 contains 12 residues. Germline V gene sequence: CDR1 SEHNR, CDR2 FQNEAQ (reference sequence). Trimming removed 7 bases from V and 6 bases from J, with 12 bases in between. The CDR3 spells CASTPRGSEAFF. The CDR3 DNA reads as TGTGCCAGCACACCGAGAGGTTCTGAAGCTTTCTTT.

In its sample, this clonotype was seen many times. This sequence joins TRBV9 and TRBJ2-5; D not certain. Trimming stripped 7 bases from V and 4 bases from J, with 8 bases between. The CDR3 extends over 11 amino acids. CDR1 is SGDLS and CDR2 is YYNGEE in the germline V gene. The chain's CDR3 is CASGVGETQYF. The CDR3 nucleotides read TGTGCCAGCGGAGTGGGAGAGACCCAGTACTTC.

J is TRBJ1-5 and V is TRBV7-8; D might be TRBD1 (5 bases). Germline V CDR1 and CDR2: SGHVS, FQNEAQ. The CDR3 loop spans 15 amino acids. The V end was cut by 1 base, the J end by 3 bases, with 10 bases between. This CDR3 reads CASSLGAGNNQPQHF. For the CDR3, the DNA is TGTGCCAGCAGCTTAGGGGCAGGGAACAATCAGCCCCAGCATTTT.

About this clonotype: It may be a read error: a sequence one base away is much more abundant. The V and J genes are TRBV29-1 and TRBJ2-2; D might be TRBD2 (6 bases). The V end lost 8 bases, the J end lost 1 base, and 14 bases lay between the germline ends. The CDR3 spans 14 residues. The germline gives CDR1 SQVTM, CDR2 ANQGSEA. CDR3: CSTQVGGNTGELFF. CDR3 in DNA: TGCAGCACCCAGGTGGGAGGGAACACCGGGGAGCTGTTTTTT.

This clonotype was detected only a few times. This sequence joins TRBV7-2 and TRBJ2-7; the D is unclear. The CDR3 sequence is 15 residues long. V was trimmed by 4 bases and J by 0 bases, leaving 13 bases between them. The V gene's germline CDR1 is SGHTA and CDR2 FQGNSA. CDR3 DNA sequence: TGTGCCAGCAGCTCGACCCGGACGGCCTCCTACGAGCAGTACTTC. It encodes CASSSTRTASYEQYF. The variable domain in full, completed from reference TRBV7-2 and TRBJ2-7, reads GAGVSQSPSNKVTEKGKDVELRCDPISGHTALYWYRQSLGQGLEFLIYFQGNSAPDKSGLPSDRFSAERTGGSVSTLTIQRTQQEDSAVYLCASSSTRTASYEQYFGPGTRLTVT.

The chain employs TRBV7-2 and TRBJ2-3, with 14 bases identical to TRBD2. CDR1 is SGHTA and CDR2 is FQGNSA in the germline V gene. Germline trimming cut 5 bases from V and 0 bases from J; bases unmatched to any gene: 10. The CDR3 has 19 residues. CDR3 residues: CASSPRGLAGGLSTDTQYF. In nucleotides, the CDR3 is TGTGCCAGCAGCCCCCGAGGACTAGCGGGGGGCCTTAGCACAGATACGCAGTATTTT.

This chain uses TRBV6-2 or TRBV6-3 with TRBJ1-5; possibly TRBD1 for D (5 bases). CDR1 MNHEY and CDR2 SVGEGT come from the germline V gene. Trimming took 4 bases from V and 0 from J, leaving 7 bases between them. CDR3 length equals 14 residues. CDR3 nucleotide sequence: TGTGCCAGCAGTTTTGGGGCTAGCAATCAGCCCCAGCATTTT. Translation: CASSFGASNQPQHF.

This clonotype has a handful of counts. V gene TRBV2 combines with J gene TRBJ2-1, with D unclear. The CDR3 covers 12 residues. V shed 8 bases and J shed 10 bases, with 15 bases lying between them. Per the germline V gene, CDR1 is SNHLY and CDR2 is FYNNEI. As DNA, the CDR3 is TGTGCCAGCGGCGAAGGAGCTTGGGAGCAGTTCTTC. The encoded protein is CASGEGAWEQFF.

V gene TRBV5-6 combines with J gene TRBJ1-3; 7 nucleotides agree with TRBD1. The CDR3 spans 15 residues. Germline CDR1 and CDR2: SGHDT and YYEEEE. V lost 4 bases to trimming and J lost 4 bases; unmatched junction nucleotides: 8. Written as DNA, the CDR3 is TGTGCCAGCAGCACGACAGGGTTGAGGGGAAACACCATATATTTT. This encodes CASSTTGLRGNTIYF.

This clonotype was counted between two and nine times. The V and J genes are TRBV28 and TRBJ1-5, with 9 bases that match TRBD1. Trimming at V came to 6 bases and at J to 7 bases, leaving 10 bases not matched to a gene. This CDR3 region has 15 residues. The germline CDR1 and CDR2 sequences are MDHEN and SYDVKM. CDR3 nucleotides: TGTGCCAGCAGCCCTCCACAGGGGGCCGGACAGCCCCAGCATTTT. Translation gives CASSPPQGAGQPQHF.

V is TRBV19 and J is TRBJ2-7, with D possibly being TRBD1 or TRBD2 (5 bases each). In germline, CDR1 is LNHDA, CDR2 SQIVND (reference sequence). The CDR3 spans 13 residues. Trimming shortened V by 4 bases and J by 2 bases, and 9 bases separated the two germline ends. The DNA for the CDR3 is TGTGCCAGTAGTAACCGGGGCACCTACGAGCAGTACTTC. Its protein product is CASSNRGTYEQYF.

The table lists this clonotype with a few counts. This rearrangement joins TRBV28 to TRBJ2-4, with TRBD2 matching over 10 bases. The ends lost 10 bases at V and 4 bases at J; junction bases unmatched: 10. Germline-derived CDR1 and CDR2 are MDHEN and SYDVKM. The CDR3 totals 15 residues. The CDR3 DNA sequence: TGTGCCACCCGCCCCCGGACTAGCGGTAAAAACATTCAGTACTTC. This sequence encodes CATRPRTSGKNIQYF.

The CDR3 sequence: CASSLPGLAGEGNEQFF. CDR3 DNA sequence: TGTGCCAGCAGCTTACCCGGGTTAGCGGGAGAAGGCAATGAGCAGTTCTTC. The rearrangement uses TRBV7-9 and TRBJ2-1; TRBD2 matches 9 bases. CDR1 SEHNR and CDR2 FQNEAQ come from the germline V gene (reference sequence). CDR3 length: 17 residues. The V gene end was trimmed by 2 bases and the J gene end by 6 bases; junction bases not matched to a gene: 11.

This chain connects TRBV25-1 to TRBJ2-1, with 13 bases identical to TRBD2. Losses at the gene ends were 4 bases for V and 8 bases for J; bases not matched to a gene: 2. This CDR3 is built from 14 residues. From germline, CDR1 is MGHDK and CDR2 SYGVNS. CDR3 nucleotide sequence: TGTGCCAGCAGTGGACTAGCGGGAGGTTATGAGCAGTTCTTC. Residues: CASSGLAGGYEQFF.

The chain has TRBV28 and TRBJ2-3, with 10 nucleotides matching TRBD2. J lost 6 bases, V lost 5 bases, and 11 bases had no gene match. The CDR3 length is 16 residues. Germline V gene sequence: CDR1 MDHEN, CDR2 SYDVKM. CDR3: CASSTRAGGLGDTQYF. The CDR3 DNA reads as TGTGCCAGCAGTACCCGAGCGGGAGGGTTGGGGGATACGCAGTATTTT.

This chain connects TRBV12-3 or TRBV12-4 to TRBJ2-1; no firm D call. This CDR3 region has 11 residues. Trimming took off 1 base at V and 14 bases at J, with 9 bases between the two ends. The CDR3 nucleotides read TGTGCCAGCAGTTTAGGGGGTATGGAGTTCTTC. It yields the protein CASSLGGMEFF.

This clonotype has just one count. This chain connects TRBV5-1 to TRBJ2-1, with a tentative D call TRBD1 (5 bases). Germline values: CDR1 SGHRS, CDR2 YFSETQ. The CDR3 totals 14 residues. With 2 bases removed from V and 3 bases from J, the gap between germline ends came to 9 bases. For the CDR3, the DNA is TGCGCCAGCAGCTTCACAGGTCGCTACAATGAGCAGTTCTTC. Translation: CASSFTGRYNEQFF.

This clonotype was seen at least ten times. The chain is built from TRBV6-2 or TRBV6-3 and TRBJ2-5; 12 nucleotides agree with TRBD2. CDR1 is MNHEY and CDR2 is SVGEGT in the germline V gene. The junction had 6 bases not matched to a gene; V was cut back by 6 bases and J by 4 bases. The CDR3 sequence is 15 residues long. CDR3 DNA sequence: TGTGCCAGCAGGGAGACTAGCGGGAGAGGAGAGACCCAGTACTTC. Translated, it gives CASRETSGRGETQYF.

Regarding this clonotype: At one of its ends the junction is not consistent with the germline gene, which may arise from a read error. The V and J genes are TRBV6-1 and TRBJ1-4; D unclear. Germline loops: CDR1 MNHNS, CDR2 SASEGT. This CDR3 has 14 residues. CDR3 sequence: CASRDGFSDEKLFF. The CDR3 DNA follows: TGTGCCAGCCGTGATGGGTTTTCCGATGAAAAACTGTTTTTT.

The chain has TRBV30 and TRBJ1-5, with no clear D. Trimming stripped 0 bases from V and 3 bases from J, with 12 bases between. Germline CDR1 GTSNPN, CDR2 SVGIG (reference sequence). The CDR3 extends over 15 amino acids. CDR3: CAWSVFGSINQPQHF. In nucleotides, the CDR3 is TGTGCCTGGAGTGTATTCGGCAGCATCAATCAGCCCCAGCATTTT. The complete variable domain, with remaining parts taken from reference TRBV30 and TRBJ1-5, reads SQTIHQWPATLVQPVGSPLSLECTVEGTSNPNLYWYRQAAGRGLQLLFYSVGIGQISSEVPQNLSASRPQDRQFILSSKKLLLSDSGFYLCAWSVFGSINQPQHFGDGTRLSIL.